Below, 24 T cell receptor beta chains from the same sample are listed, as sequenced in a study of memory B cells and T cells in multiple sclerosis listed by TCRdb under 2018. After stimulus-free culture of CFSE-labeled PBMCs, the autoproliferating (CFSEdim) and non-proliferating (CFSEhi) T cell fractions were sequenced separately. In total, some 50 million CFSE-labeled PBMCs were cultured without stimulus for 7 days, after which replicate wells were pooled. These receptors have no known antigen. Preparation of the library involved the immunoSEQ multiplex PCR assay. The source is immuneACCESS, and TCRdb retained only in-frame sequences with V and J called. Part of the clones is not carried over; for the studies checked, unresolved V genes explain less than half of this, and the remainder is unexplained. The sample table contains 25,000 to 35,000 clones; only one count was recorded for roughly 82% of them. Roughly 2.7% of the sample belongs to the ten largest clones.

What was sequenced was PBMCs from blood kept in culture. The origin of the receptors is a human donor with multiple sclerosis.

The chain couples TRBV19 to TRBJ1-2; 7 nucleotides line up with TRBD1. After removal of 7 bases from V and 5 bases from J, the junction contained 4 bases not matched to a gene. This CDR3 has 12 amino acids. Per germline, CDR1 LNHDA and CDR2 SQIVND (reference sequence). CDR3 region: CASTQQGYGYTF. Here the CDR3 DNA reads TGTGCCAGTACACAACAGGGGTATGGCTACACCTTC.

In nucleotides, the CDR3 is TGTGCCAGTAGCCACGGACAGGGGGCCCAGAGCTCCTACGAGCAGTACTTC. It encodes CASSHGQGAQSSYEQYF. The rearrangement uses TRBV19 and TRBJ2-7; 11 positions agree with TRBD1. Germline V gene sequence: CDR1 LNHDA, CDR2 SQIVND (reference sequence). V lost 6 bases and J lost 0; bases outside the gene matches: 10. This CDR3 has 17 amino acids.

The chain carries TRBV5-4 and TRBJ2-1; 7 bases line up with TRBD2. Trimming removed 2 bases from V and 2 bases from J; junction bases left unmatched: 1. There are 14 residues in the CDR3. CDR1 and CDR2 (germline): SGHNT, YYREEE (reference sequence). In DNA form, the CDR3 reads TGTGCCAGCAGCTTCGGGACTACCTACAATGAGCAGTTCTTC. Translating gives CASSFGTTYNEQFF.

CDR3 protein: CASGRVAEETQYF. As DNA, the CDR3 is TGTGCCAGCGGCAGAGTAGCCGAAGAGACCCAGTACTTC. V gene TRBV7-9 combines with J gene TRBJ2-5; D gene uncertain. V lost 8 bases, J lost 3 bases, and 13 bases lay in between. The CDR3 spans 13 residues. The germline V gene encodes CDR1 SEHNR and CDR2 FQNEAQ (reference sequence).

The CDR3 loop is CASSEADSHPSYEQYF. CDR3 nucleotide sequence: TGTGCCAGCAGTGAAGCGGACAGCCACCCCTCCTACGAGCAGTACTTC. The J gene is TRBJ2-7, the V gene TRBV6-1, with a weak D call TRBD1 (6 bases). The CDR3 covers 16 residues. Deletions cut 0 bases from V and 0 bases from J, with 12 bases between. The germline gives CDR1 MNHNS, CDR2 SASEGT.

The chain has TRBV10-3 and TRBJ1-1; D is ambiguous. Trimming left V 3 bases short and J 1 base short, with 6 bases between. Germline V gene lookup returns CDR1 ENHRY and CDR2 SYGVKD. The CDR3 is made up of 13 amino acids. The CDR3 is CAISDDQNTEAFF. The CDR3 coding sequence is TGTGCCATCAGTGACGACCAGAACACTGAAGCTTTCTTT.

The chain links TRBV9 to TRBJ2-3; TRBD2 matches 8 bases. Per germline, CDR1 SGDLS and CDR2 YYNGEE. The CDR3 extends over 17 amino acids. V lost 0 bases and J lost 0; bases outside the gene matches: 6. CDR3 region: CASSVVGSGVSTDTQYF. As DNA, the CDR3 is TGTGCCAGCAGCGTAGTAGGTAGCGGGGTCAGCACAGATACGCAGTATTTT. Using reference TRBV9 and TRBJ2-3 for the parts outside the CDR3, the full variable domain is DSGVTQTPKHLITATGQRVTLRCSPRSGDLSVYWYQQSLDQGLQFLIQYYNGEERAKGNILERFSAQQFPDLHSELNLSSLELGDSALYFCASSVVGSGVSTDTQYFGPGTRLTVL.

The chain is built from TRBV15 and TRBJ1-5; TRBD1 is a possible D gene (6 bases). Trimming cost V 1 base and J 1 base, with 8 bases left between them. The germline CDR1 and CDR2 sequences are LNHNV and YYDKDF (reference sequence). The length of the CDR3 is 15 residues. The CDR3, as DNA: TGTGCCACCAGCAGAGGGACAGCCAGCAATCAGCCCCAGCATTTT. It codes for CATSRGTASNQPQHF.

V usage is TRBV28 and J usage is TRBJ2-1; 8 positions agree with TRBD2. The germline CDR1 and CDR2 sequences are MDHEN and SYDVKM. This CDR3 comprises 15 residues. CDR3 in DNA: TGTGCGACCCTCATGGCTAGCGGGTGGAGGGGTGAGCAGTTCTTC. Translated: CATLMASGWRGEQFF.

This clone occurred a few times. The chain carries TRBV4-1 and TRBJ2-7, with D perhaps TRBD2 (5 bases). V shed 4 bases and J shed 3 bases, with 13 bases lying between them. The CDR3 runs 14 residues. Germline V gene lookup returns CDR1 MGHRA and CDR2 YSYEKL. CDR3 in amino acids: CASSLITGDYEQYF. CDR3 nucleotide sequence: TGCGCCAGCAGCCTCATAACCGGGGACTACGAGCAGTACTTC.

V and J are TRBV27 and TRBJ1-5, with 8 bases lining up with TRBD1. The germline CDR1 and CDR2 sequences are MNHEY and SMNVEV (reference sequence). The CDR3 loop spans 14 amino acids. The J segment lost 4 bases and the V segment lost 3 bases, leaving 2 bases of the junction unmatched. The CDR3 nucleotides read TGTGCCAGCAGTTTTACAGGGGGTAATCAGCCCCAGCATTTT. Encoded protein: CASSFTGGNQPQHF.

V usage is TRBV7-8 and J usage is TRBJ2-3; a possible D gene is TRBD2 (6 bases). The germline V gene encodes CDR1 SGHVS and CDR2 FQNEAQ. Trimming cost V 1 base and J 4 bases, with 6 bases left between them. The CDR3 length is 13 residues. The CDR3 coding sequence is TGTGCCAGCAGCTTAGGGAGGGCAGATACGCAGTATTTT. Residues: CASSLGRADTQYF.

The V and J genes are TRBV7-8 and TRBJ2-2; D remains ambiguous. This CDR3 is built from 13 residues. Trimming pared 2 bases from V and 7 bases from J, leaving 8 bases between. CDR1 and CDR2 from the germline V gene are SGHVS and FQNEAQ. DNA for the CDR3: TGTGCCAGCAGCTTAACTTTGGGCGGGGAGCTGTTTTTT. This sequence encodes CASSLTLGGELFF.

The rearrangement joins TRBV18 to TRBJ2-7, with a possible D match to TRBD1 (6 bases). This CDR3 is built from 12 residues. Trimming removed 6 bases at V and 3 bases at J, with 9 bases between. Germline CDR1 KGHSH, CDR2 LQKENI. The CDR3 is CASSLQGYEQYF. The CDR3 bases are TGTGCCAGCTCGCTACAGGGCTACGAGCAGTACTTC.

The chain has TRBV14 and TRBJ1-5; D unclear. The CDR3 loop spans 13 amino acids. Trimming pared 2 bases from V and 5 bases from J, leaving 7 bases between. In germline, CDR1 is SGHDN, CDR2 FVKESK. The CDR3 DNA sequence: TGTGCCAGCAGCCAAAATACTTATCAGCCCCAGCATTTT. Protein sequence: CASSQNTYQPQHF.

The chain carries TRBV6-6 and TRBJ1-4; a weak D match, TRBD1 (5 bases). CDR1 MNHNY and CDR2 SVGAGI come from the germline V gene (reference sequence). The CDR3 totals 14 residues. The V end lost 4 bases, the J end lost 8 bases, and 14 bases lay between the germline ends. CDR3 sequence: CASSLWQGSEKLFF. The CDR3 coding sequence is TGTGCCAGCAGTTTGTGGCAGGGAAGCGAAAAACTGTTTTTT.

The V and J genes are TRBV11-2 and TRBJ2-7; no clear D gene. Germline V gene lookup returns CDR1 SGHAT and CDR2 FQNNGV. Trimming left V 5 bases short and J 1 base short, with 12 bases between. The CDR3 is 14 residues long. The CDR3 bases are TGTGCCAGCAGCGTAAGGTGGGGTTCCTACGAGCAGTACTTC. This codes for CASSVRWGSYEQYF. Full variable domain (remainder filled in from reference TRBV11-2 and TRBJ2-7): EAGVAQSPRYKIIEKRQSVAFWCNPISGHATLYWYQQILGQGPKLLIQFQNNGVVDDSQLPKDRFSAERLKGVDSTLKIQPAKLEDSAVYLCASSVRWGSYEQYFGPGTRLTVT.

V usage is TRBV19 and J usage is TRBJ1-1; no reliable D call. V dropped 1 base and J dropped 0 bases, with 9 bases sitting between them. Looked up from germline, CDR1 is LNHDA and CDR2 is SQIVND (reference sequence). CDR3 length: 15 amino acids. The chain's CDR3 is CASSIATNMNTEAFF. As DNA, the CDR3 is TGTGCCAGTAGTATAGCGACCAATATGAACACTGAAGCTTTCTTT.

The chain employs TRBV6-5 and TRBJ2-1; weak D call: TRBD2 (5 bases). V lost 3 bases and J lost 1, with 7 bases in between. The germline gives CDR1 MNHEY, CDR2 SVGAGI. The CDR3 contains 14 residues. CDR3 residues: CASSYRESYNEQFF. The CDR3 region has the DNA TGTGCCAGCAGTTATAGGGAGTCCTACAATGAGCAGTTCTTC.

This chain links TRBV5-1 with TRBJ2-1, with 9 bases identical to TRBD2. V was clipped by 0 bases and J by 5 bases; unmatched bases: 9. This CDR3 has 17 residues. Looked up from germline, CDR1 is SGHRS and CDR2 is YFSETQ. The CDR3 loop is CASSLVPSGNINNEQFF. The DNA of the CDR3 is TGCGCCAGCAGCTTGGTGCCTAGCGGGAATATCAACAATGAGCAGTTCTTC.

The gene calls are TRBV27 and TRBJ1-4, with 10 positions matching TRBD1. CDR1 and CDR2 from the germline V gene are MNHEY and SMNVEV (reference sequence). Losses at the gene ends were 1 base for V and 8 bases for J; bases not matched to a gene: 10. The CDR3 is made up of 17 amino acids. The CDR3 region is CASSLWAPRDRGEKLFF. The CDR3 DNA reads as TGTGCCAGCAGTTTATGGGCCCCTCGGGACAGGGGCGAAAAACTGTTTTTT.

The J gene is TRBJ2-2, the V gene TRBV7-9; TRBD2 is a possible D gene (6 bases). This CDR3 is built from 15 residues. Germline V gene lookup returns CDR1 SEHNR and CDR2 FQNEAQ (reference sequence). With 5 bases removed from V and 7 bases from J, the gap between germline ends came to 17 bases. For the CDR3, the DNA is TGTGCCAGCAGCCCCCTGGGGGGTCGGGACGGGGAGCTGTTTTTT. Protein sequence: CASSPLGGRDGELFF.

V usage is TRBV6-1 and J usage is TRBJ1-2, with unresolved D. CDR3 length: 13 residues. Germline assignment: CDR1 MNHNS and CDR2 SASEGT. Trimming removed 3 bases at V and 8 bases at J, with 13 bases between. CDR3 nucleotides: TGTGCCAGCAGTGATTTTATCGGAGAGGGCTACACCTTC. Its translation is CASSDFIGEGYTF.

This chain's CDR3 is CAIKGQGMVGTEAFF. The CDR3 coding sequence is TGTGCCATCAAGGGACAGGGCATGGTCGGCACTGAAGCTTTCTTT. V usage is TRBV10-3 and J usage is TRBJ1-1; TRBD1 matches 9 bases. J lost 4 bases, V lost 7 bases, and 10 bases had no gene match. CDR3 size: 15 residues. Germline V lookup: CDR1 ENHRY, CDR2 SYGVKD.